One sample yielded the 2 T cell receptor beta chains listed below, sequenced in a study of identical twins. MiXCR, run by TCRdb on the 5' RACE reads, gives a single entry per CDR3 protein. The sample lists under 900,000 distinct CDR3 sequences, about 12% seen once, with about 1.5% in the top ten. The same data also contributed to another study, on yellow fever vaccine responses in identical twins.

The sample comprised PBMCs. Receptors were obtained from a woman under 30 in good health.

This sequence joins TRBV5-1 and TRBJ2-3, with 12 bases matching TRBD2. Trimming took 3 bases from V and 6 from J; bases not matched to a gene: 11. CDR1 is SGHRS, CDR2 YFSETQ, per germline. The CDR3 consists of 17 residues. Here the CDR3 reads CASSWRLAGEVRDTQYF. The CDR3, as DNA: TGCGCCAGCAGCTGGAGACTAGCGGGAGAAGTAAGGGATACGCAGTATTTT.

The chain joins TRBV29-1 to TRBJ2-1; D remains unclear. The CDR3 loop spans 14 amino acids. Trimming cost V 4 bases and J 7 bases, with 17 bases left between them. CDR1 and CDR2 (germline): SQVTM, ANQGSEA. Here the CDR3 DNA reads TGCAGCGTTGTAGCCCGCCTGGTCAGAAATGAGCAGTTCTTC. As protein: CSVVARLVRNEQFF.